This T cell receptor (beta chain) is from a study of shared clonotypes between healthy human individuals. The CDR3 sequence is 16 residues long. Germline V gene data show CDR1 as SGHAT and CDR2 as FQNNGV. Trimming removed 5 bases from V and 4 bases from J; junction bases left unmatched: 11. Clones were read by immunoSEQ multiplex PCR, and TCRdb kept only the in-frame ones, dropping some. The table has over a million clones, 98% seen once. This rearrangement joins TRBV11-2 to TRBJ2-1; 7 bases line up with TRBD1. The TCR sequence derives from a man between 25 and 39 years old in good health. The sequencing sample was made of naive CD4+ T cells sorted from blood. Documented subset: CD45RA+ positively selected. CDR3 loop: CASSEGAPSSYNEQFF. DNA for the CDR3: TGTGCCAGCAGCGAGGGGGCGCCGAGCAGTTACAATGAGCAGTTCTTC.